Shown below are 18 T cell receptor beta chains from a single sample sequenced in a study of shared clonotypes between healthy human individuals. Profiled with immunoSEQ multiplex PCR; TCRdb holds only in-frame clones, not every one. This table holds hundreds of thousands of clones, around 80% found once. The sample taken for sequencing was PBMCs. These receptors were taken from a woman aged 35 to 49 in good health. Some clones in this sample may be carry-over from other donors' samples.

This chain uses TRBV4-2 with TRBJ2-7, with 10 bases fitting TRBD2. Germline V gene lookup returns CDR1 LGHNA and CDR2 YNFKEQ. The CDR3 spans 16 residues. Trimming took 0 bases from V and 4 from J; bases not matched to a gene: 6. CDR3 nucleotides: TGTGCCAGCAGCCAAGATTTCCCTAGCGGGAGTTACGAGCAGTACTTC. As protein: CASSQDFPSGSYEQYF.

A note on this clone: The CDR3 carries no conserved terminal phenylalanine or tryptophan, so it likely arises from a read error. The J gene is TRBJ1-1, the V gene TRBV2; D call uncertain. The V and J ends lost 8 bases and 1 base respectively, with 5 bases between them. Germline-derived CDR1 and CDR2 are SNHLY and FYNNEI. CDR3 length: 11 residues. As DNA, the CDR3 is TGTGCCAGCGGGGAGAACACTGAAGCTTTCCTT. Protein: CASGENTEAFL.

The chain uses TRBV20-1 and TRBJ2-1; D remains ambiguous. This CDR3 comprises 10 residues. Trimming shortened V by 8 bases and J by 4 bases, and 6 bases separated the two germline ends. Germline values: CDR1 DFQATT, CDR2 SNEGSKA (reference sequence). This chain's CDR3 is CSLVYNEQFF. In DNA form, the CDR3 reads TGCAGTTTGGTGTACAATGAGCAGTTCTTC.

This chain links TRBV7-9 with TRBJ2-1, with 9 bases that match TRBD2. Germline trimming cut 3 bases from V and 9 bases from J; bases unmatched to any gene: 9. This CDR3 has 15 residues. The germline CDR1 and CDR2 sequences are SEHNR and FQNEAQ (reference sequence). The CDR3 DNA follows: TGTGCCAGCAGCTTGCTAGCGGGAAATTATCGTGAGCAGTTCTTC. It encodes CASSLLAGNYREQFF.

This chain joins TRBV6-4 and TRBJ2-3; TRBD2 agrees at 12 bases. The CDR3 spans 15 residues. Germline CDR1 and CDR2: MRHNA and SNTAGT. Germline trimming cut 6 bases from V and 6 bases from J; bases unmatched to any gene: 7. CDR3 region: CASSPTSGSGDTQYF. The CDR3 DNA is TGTGCCAGCAGCCCGACTAGCGGGAGTGGGGATACGCAGTATTTT.

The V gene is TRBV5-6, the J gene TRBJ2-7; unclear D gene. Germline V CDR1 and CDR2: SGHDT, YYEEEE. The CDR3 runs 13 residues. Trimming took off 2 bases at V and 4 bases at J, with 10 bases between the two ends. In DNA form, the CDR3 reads TGTGCCAGCAGCTTCACGGGCCGTTACGAGCAGTACTTC. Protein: CASSFTGRYEQYF.

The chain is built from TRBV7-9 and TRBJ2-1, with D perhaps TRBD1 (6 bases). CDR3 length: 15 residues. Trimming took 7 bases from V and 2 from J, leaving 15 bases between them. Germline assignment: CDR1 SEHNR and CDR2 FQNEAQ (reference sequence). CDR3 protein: CASNPLGGTYNEQFF. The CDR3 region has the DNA TGTGCCAGCAACCCCCTTGGGGGCACCTACAATGAGCAGTTCTTC.

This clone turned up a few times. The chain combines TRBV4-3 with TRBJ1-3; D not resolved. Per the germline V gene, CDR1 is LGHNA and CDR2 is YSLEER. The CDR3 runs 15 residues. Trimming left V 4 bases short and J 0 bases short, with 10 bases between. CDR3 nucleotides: TGCGCCAGCAGCCTTAACCTTGACTCTGGAAACACCATATATTTT. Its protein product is CASSLNLDSGNTIYF.

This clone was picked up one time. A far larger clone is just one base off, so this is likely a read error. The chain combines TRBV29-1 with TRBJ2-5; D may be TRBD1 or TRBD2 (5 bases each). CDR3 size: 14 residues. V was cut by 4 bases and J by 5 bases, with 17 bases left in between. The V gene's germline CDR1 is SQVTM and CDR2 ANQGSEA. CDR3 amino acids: CSVGGGHVAETQYF. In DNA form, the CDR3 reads TGCAGCGTTGGGGGCGGGCATGTCGCGGAGACCCAGTACTTC.

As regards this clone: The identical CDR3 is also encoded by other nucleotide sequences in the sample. CDR3 bases: TGCGCCAGCAGCCTGGGACAGCAAGAGACCCAGTACTTC. This codes for CASSLGQQETQYF. The chain employs TRBV5-1 and TRBJ2-5; the match to TRBD1 covers 7 bases. Germline values: CDR1 SGHRS, CDR2 YFSETQ. V lost 4 bases, J lost 2 bases, and 2 bases stayed unmatched. The CDR3 has 13 residues.

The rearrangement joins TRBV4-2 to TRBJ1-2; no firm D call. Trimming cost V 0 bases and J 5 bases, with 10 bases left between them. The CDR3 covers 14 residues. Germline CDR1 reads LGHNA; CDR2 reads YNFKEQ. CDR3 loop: CASSQDSRMYGYTF. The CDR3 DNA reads TGTGCCAGCAGCCAAGATAGCAGGATGTATGGCTACACCTTC.

CDR3 protein: CASSAQVGEQFF. CDR3 DNA: TGTGCCAGCAGTGCCCAGGTTGGGGAGCAGTTCTTC. This chain links TRBV2 with TRBJ2-1; D is unresolved. V was cut by 4 bases and J by 10 bases, with 11 bases left in between. The CDR3 is 12 residues long. Per germline, CDR1 SNHLY and CDR2 FYNNEI.

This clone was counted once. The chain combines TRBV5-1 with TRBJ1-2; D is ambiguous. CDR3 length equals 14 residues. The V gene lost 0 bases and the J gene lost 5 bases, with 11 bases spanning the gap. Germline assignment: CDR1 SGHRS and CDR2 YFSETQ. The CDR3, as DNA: TGCGCCAGCAGCTTGGAGGTGGGAATGTATGGCTACACCTTC. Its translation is CASSLEVGMYGYTF.

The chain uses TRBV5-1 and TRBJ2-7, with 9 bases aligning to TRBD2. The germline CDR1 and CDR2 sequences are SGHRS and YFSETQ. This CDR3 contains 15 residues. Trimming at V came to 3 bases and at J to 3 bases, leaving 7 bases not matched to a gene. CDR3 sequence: CASSWVAGVGYEQYF. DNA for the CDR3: TGCGCCAGCAGCTGGGTAGCGGGAGTGGGCTACGAGCAGTACTTC.

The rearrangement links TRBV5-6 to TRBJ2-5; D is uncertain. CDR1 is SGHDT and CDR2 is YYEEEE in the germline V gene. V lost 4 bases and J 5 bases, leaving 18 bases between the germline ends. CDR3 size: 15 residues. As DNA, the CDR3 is TGTGCCAGCAGCAACCCAGGACGCCCTTCGGAGACCCAGTACTTC. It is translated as CASSNPGRPSETQYF.

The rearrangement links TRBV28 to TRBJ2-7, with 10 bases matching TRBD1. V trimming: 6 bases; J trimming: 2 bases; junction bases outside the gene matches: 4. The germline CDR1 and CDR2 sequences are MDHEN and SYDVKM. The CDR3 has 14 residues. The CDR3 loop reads CASRPGTGAYEQYF. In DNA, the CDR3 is TGTGCCAGCAGGCCCGGGACAGGGGCCTACGAGCAGTACTTC.

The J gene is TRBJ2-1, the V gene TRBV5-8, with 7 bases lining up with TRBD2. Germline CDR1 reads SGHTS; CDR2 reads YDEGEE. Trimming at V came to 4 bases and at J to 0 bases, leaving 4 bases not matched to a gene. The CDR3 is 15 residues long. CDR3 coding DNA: TGTGCCAGCAGCCTAAGACTAGCCTCCTACAATGAGCAGTTCTTC. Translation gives CASSLRLASYNEQFF.

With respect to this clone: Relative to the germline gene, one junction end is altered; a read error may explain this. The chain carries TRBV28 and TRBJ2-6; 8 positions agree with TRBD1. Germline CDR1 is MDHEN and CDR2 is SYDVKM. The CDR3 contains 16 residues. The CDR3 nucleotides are TGTGCCAGCAGTCCGGGACAGGCCTCTAGGGCCAACGTCCTGACTTTC. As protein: CASSPGQASRANVLTF. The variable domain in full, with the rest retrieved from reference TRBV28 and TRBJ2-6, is DVKVTQSSRYLVKRTGEKVFLECVQDMDHENMFWYRQDPGLGLRLIYFSYDVKMKEKGDIPEGYSVSREKKERFSLILESASTNQTSMYLCASSPGQASRANVLTFGAGSRLTVL.